A single sample gave rise to the 5 T cell receptor beta chains below, sequenced in a study of shared clonotypes between healthy human individuals. TCRdb keeps only in-frame clones here, not all; method: immunoSEQ multiplex PCR. This sample carries around 2.5 million clones, 93% of them seen once, and the ten largest clones take about 0.34%. The sample was naive CD4+ T cells from PBMCs. As for subset: CD45RA+ positively selected. The receptors were gathered from a man aged 18 to 29 in good health. Some clones in this sample may be carry-over from other donors' samples.

This chain uses TRBV5-1 with TRBJ2-1, with D unclear. The CDR3 contains 15 residues. Germline CDR1 is SGHRS and CDR2 is YFSETQ. Trimming took 3 bases from V and 3 from J, leaving 13 bases between them. The CDR3 nucleotides read TGCGCCAGCAGCTCAAATAGCCTGAACTACAATGAGCAGTTCTTC. This encodes CASSSNSLNYNEQFF.

V usage is TRBV6-5 and J usage is TRBJ1-3, with D possibly matching TRBD1 (6 bases). From germline, CDR1 is MNHEY and CDR2 SVGAGI. This CDR3 spans 14 amino acids. Trimming took 8 bases from V and 0 from J, leaving 11 bases between them. This chain's CDR3 is CASGRDISGNTIYF. The CDR3 DNA reads as TGTGCCAGCGGACGGGACATCTCTGGAAACACCATATATTTT.

CDR3 residues: CASRVAGGQYEQYF. The CDR3 nucleotides read TGTGCCAGCAGGGTAGCGGGAGGGCAATACGAGCAGTACTTC. The chain joins TRBV6-5 to TRBJ2-7; 11 bases line up with TRBD2. V was clipped by 6 bases and J by 4 bases; unmatched bases: 5. Per the germline V gene, CDR1 is MNHEY and CDR2 is SVGAGI. There are 14 residues in the CDR3.

This clone has just one count. In the same sample, other DNA sequences code for this CDR3. CDR3 amino acids: CASSSHYEQYF. The CDR3 DNA reads as TGTGCCAGCAGTTCGCATTACGAGCAGTACTTC. V and J are TRBV6-5 and TRBJ2-7; no clear D gene. V was pared by 4 bases and J by 4 bases, with 5 bases between. Germline-derived CDR1 and CDR2 are MNHEY and SVGAGI. The CDR3 totals 11 residues.

This chain connects TRBV28 to TRBJ1-1; tentatively, D is TRBD1 (6 bases). V lost 5 bases and J 6 bases, leaving 19 bases between the germline ends. There are 15 residues in the CDR3. Germline assignment: CDR1 MDHEN and CDR2 SYDVKM. The CDR3 DNA reads as TGTGCCAGCAGTCCAGACTTGACAGGTAGCCCTGAAGCTTTCTTT. Translating gives CASSPDLTGSPEAFF. Full variable domain (rest looked up from reference TRBV28 and TRBJ1-1): DVKVTQSSRYLVKRTGEKVFLECVQDMDHENMFWYRQDPGLGLRLIYFSYDVKMKEKGDIPEGYSVSREKKERFSLILESASTNQTSMYLCASSPDLTGSPEAFFGQGTRLTVV.